This T cell receptor (beta chain) originates from a study of metastatic and nonmetastatic thyroid tumors (dated by TCRdb to the early 2020s). Background for the entire study: Repertoires from peripheral blood and from tumor or nodule tissue samples of malignant and benign thyroid patients were compared. The paper's findings and limits, for the study overall: TCR beta diversity was reported as significantly higher in malignant tumors than in benign nodules, in both blood and tumor samples.

Before undergoing thyroid surgery, none of the patients had been given any kind of treatment. Using T-cell receptor beta sequencing, the study looked back at clinical samples from patients collected from the early 2010s to the late 2010s. The germline V gene encodes CDR1 MNHEY and CDR2 SVGEGT. A distance of 12 bases separates the germline ends of V and J, which lose 2 bases and 10 bases respectively. The CDR3 runs 14 residues from the cysteine to the phenylalanine. Only the CDR3 DNA stays, 42 bases, in frame from base 1. Library prep was done by PCR. Instrument used: Illumina HiSeq 4000. High-throughput sequencing was used to profile the TCR beta-chain CDR3 region of each patient. The authors' pipeline ran thus. The researchers built a classifier to tell apart papillary thyroid cancer patients with distant metastasis, based on CDR3 differences among clinicopathological groups. The Shannon index was used to assess repertoire diversity, and the Morisita-Horn index was used to assess tumor-blood repertoire similarity. TCRdb's own reprocessing of the public reads used fastp at Q25 and MiXCR and kept productive beta chains. These V and J calls rely on TCRdb rather than the paper's analysis. The sample table shows around 1,700 clones, and around 9.9% are seen once. Clones ranked in the top ten supply around two fifths of the sample.

This clone is deemed large (0.1 to 1%). The antigen it binds to is not known. Base qualities are not recorded, but no much larger clone differs from it by a single base. In this chain, TRBV6-2 or TRBV6-3 is recombined with TRBJ1-6; TRBD1 might be the D gene, on 5 matching bases. The sequence was obtained from a female donor with papillary thyroid cancer or a benign thyroid nodule (not recorded which). Some clones in this sample may be carry-over from other donors' samples. Sequenced sample: tumor tissue. The nucleotides read TGTGCCAGCAGTTACCAGGGCAAATTGTCACCCCTCCACTTT. Protein translation: CASSYQGKLSPLHF.